These 4 T cell receptor beta chains were all obtained from the same sample, sequenced in a study of blood T cell repertoires in COVID-19. Assay: immunoSEQ multiplex PCR; the TCRdb copy retains only in-frame clones and omits some. In the table there are approximately 27,000 clones, roughly nine tenths of which are singletons. Sequencing used peripheral blood. These receptors were obtained from a man in his sixties with acute or convalescent COVID-19.

The chain joins TRBV7-9 to TRBJ1-5, with TRBD1 matching 7 bases. Germline V gene data show CDR1 as SEHNR and CDR2 as FQNEAQ (reference sequence). V lost 4 bases to trimming and J lost 6 bases; unmatched junction nucleotides: 9. This CDR3 spans 15 amino acids. The DNA for the CDR3 is TGTGCCAGCAGCTCCGGGACAGATTATTTTCAGCCCCAGCATTTT. It specifies CASSSGTDYFQPQHF.

V is TRBV3-1 (or the pseudogene TRBV3-2) and J is TRBJ1-2, with 8 bases identical to TRBD1. Germline trimming cut 4 bases from V and 1 base from J; bases unmatched to any gene: 5. The CDR3 has 15 residues. The germline V gene has CDR1 LGHDT and CDR2 YNNKEL (reference sequence). CDR3 sequence reads: CASSLQGAVNYGYTF. In DNA form, the CDR3 reads TGTGCCAGCAGCCTTCAGGGGGCCGTTAACTATGGCTACACCTTC.

The gene calls are TRBV28 and TRBJ1-2, with 7 bases aligning to TRBD1. This CDR3 is 14 amino acids long. V shed 1 base, J shed 3 bases, and the junction held 2 bases outside the gene matches. Germline-derived CDR1 and CDR2 are MDHEN and SYDVKM. The CDR3 DNA sequence: TGTGCCAGCAGTTTATTCGGGACAGACTATGGCTACACCTTC. As protein: CASSLFGTDYGYTF.

The chain links TRBV6-4 to TRBJ1-5; 8 nucleotides match TRBD1. The CDR3 has 20 amino acids. Germline V CDR1 and CDR2: MRHNA, SNTAGT. The V segment lost 6 bases and the J segment 0 bases; nucleotides outside the gene matches: 19. CDR3 bases: TGTGCCAGCAGGGACCGCAGGGGGCAGCCGGATAAATATAGCAATCAGCCCCAGCATTTT. As protein: CASRDRRGQPDKYSNQPQHF.